This TCR delta chain was captured in a study of Vδ1+ human thymocytes. General study findings and limits: The authors advised highly purified populations and single-cell validation. Thymic TRG and TRD repertoires appeared highly polyclonal.

J was trimmed by 4 bases and V by 5 bases; bases with no gene match: 24. This CDR3 is built from 20 residues. Germline V gene sequence: CDR1 TSWWSYY, CDR2 QGS. As to this clone: Its target is unknown.

Sorted Vdelta1+ thymocytes were about 97% to 99.6% pure. RNA was extracted from the cells and then reverse transcribed. CDR3 amplicons came from multiplex PCR with pooled V-gene forward and constant-region reverse primers. TCRdb called clones from the multiplex PCR reads again using CATT. There are roughly 55,000 delta-chain clones in the sample; about a sixth occur only once, and 0.5% lies in the top ten. The sequence came from a boy in the first two years of life who had congenital heart surgery. Material for sequencing was Vdelta1+ gamma-delta thymocytes from the thymus. Subset indicated: FACS-sorted CD3+ TCRalphabeta- TCRVdelta1+ TCRVdelta2- thymocytes. The V gene is TRDV1, the J gene TRDJ1, with 8 positions matching TRDD3. CDR3 nucleotides: TGTGCTCTTGGGTTCCCGGGCAACTCCCGTACTGGGGGTTGTGGCGATAAACTCATCTTT. Its translation: CALGFPGNSRTGGCGDKLIF.